This T cell receptor (beta chain) was captured in a study of cytomegalovirus exposure and HLA in healthy donors. Whole-study context: From HLA-typed donors, an early data release held approximately 85 million unique TCRs.

PCR was performed using 60 Vbeta and 13 Jbeta primers. Clones were sequenced by immunoSEQ multiplex PCR, and TCRdb holds only the in-frame ones, with some missing. Its table records about 160,000 clones. General study results and limits: Later on, a genetic analysis was performed. It linked a missense variant in DCLRE1C with V- and J-gene trimming of TCR beta.

Trimming left V 2 bases short and J 1 base short, with 11 bases between. The CDR3 covers 15 residues. CDR1 is WNHNN and CDR2 is SYGVQD in the germline V gene (reference sequence). Comments on this clone: Its antigen is still unknown.

This TCR was sampled from a man aged 30 to 45 in good health and CMV-seronegative. The sequencing sample was made of PBMCs. The chain links TRBV10-1 to TRBJ1-1; the D gene is possibly TRBD1 (6 bases). This chain's CDR3 is CASSEGQIPNTEAFF. The CDR3 nucleotides read TGCGCCAGCAGTGAGGGACAGATCCCGAACACTGAAGCTTTCTTT.